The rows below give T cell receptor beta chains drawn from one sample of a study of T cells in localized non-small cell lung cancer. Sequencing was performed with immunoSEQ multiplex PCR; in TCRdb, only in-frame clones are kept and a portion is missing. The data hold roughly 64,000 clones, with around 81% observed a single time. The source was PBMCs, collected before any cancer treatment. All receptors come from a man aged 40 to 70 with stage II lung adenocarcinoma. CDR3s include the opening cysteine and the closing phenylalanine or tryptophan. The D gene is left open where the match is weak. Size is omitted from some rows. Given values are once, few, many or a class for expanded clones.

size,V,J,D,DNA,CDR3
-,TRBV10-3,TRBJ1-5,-,TGTGCCATCAGTGAGTCCGGGGGCGGCAATCAGCCCCAGCATTTT,CAISESGGGNQPQHF
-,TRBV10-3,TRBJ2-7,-,TGTGCCATCAGTGAGTACTACGAGCAGTACTTC,CAISEYYEQYF
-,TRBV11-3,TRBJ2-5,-,TGTGCCAGCAGCTTAGTAGGGCTCGCCGGAGAGACCCAGTACTTC,CASSLVGLAGETQYF
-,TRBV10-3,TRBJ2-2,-,TGTGCCATCAGTGAGTTTACGAACGGCGGGGAGCTGTTTTTT,CAISEFTNGGELFF
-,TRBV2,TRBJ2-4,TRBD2,TGTGCCAGCAGTGAATCGGTGTTACTAGCGATACAGAACATTCAGTACTTC,CASSESVLLAIQNIQYF
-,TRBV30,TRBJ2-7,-,TGTGCCTGGGGTGTAGGGGGACAGCAGTACTTC,CAWGVGGQQYF
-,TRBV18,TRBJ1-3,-,TGTGCCAGCTCACCAAAGTCAGGTCGAAACACCATATATTTT,CASSPKSGRNTIYF
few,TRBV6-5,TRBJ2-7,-,TGTGCCAGCAGAGCCACCGGGACAAGTCCCTACGAGCAGTACTTC,CASRATGTSPYEQYF
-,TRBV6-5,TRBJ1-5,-,TGTGCCAGCACCATTAATAAGGGTAGCAATCAGCCCCAGCATTTT,CASTINKGSNQPQHF
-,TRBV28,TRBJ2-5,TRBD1,TGTGCCAGCAGTTCATTTGGGGGGATGGACAGGGGTCAAGAGACCCAGTACTTC,CASSSFGGMDRGQETQYF
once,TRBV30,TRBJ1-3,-,TGTGCCTGGAGTCCATGGAGGGGTACCTTCTCTGGAAACACCATATATTTT,CAWSPWRGTFSGNTIYF
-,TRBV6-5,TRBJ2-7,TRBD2,TGTGCCAGCAGTTACGAGCGGGAGCTAGTGGAGCAGTACTTC,CASSYERELVEQYF
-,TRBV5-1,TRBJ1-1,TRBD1,TGCGCCAGCAGCTTGGGCTTAAACAGGGGGCTAATGAACACTGAAGCTTTCTTT,CASSLGLNRGLMNTEAFF
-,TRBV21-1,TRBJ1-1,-,TGTGCCGGTATCACGAGTCTGAACACTGAAGCTTTCTTT,CAGITSLNTEAFF
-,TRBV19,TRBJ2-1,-,TGTGCCACCAGCAAGGTGGGGGGCTCCTACAATGAGCAGTTCTTC,CATSKVGGSYNEQFF
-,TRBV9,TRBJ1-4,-,TGTGCCAGCAGCGAGGGGAGACAGGCCTCTAATGAAAAACTGTTTTTT,CASSEGRQASNEKLFF
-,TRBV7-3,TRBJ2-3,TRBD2,TGTGCCAGCAGCGCCGGGACTAGCGGGAGGAGGGATACGCAGTATTTT,CASSAGTSGRRDTQYF
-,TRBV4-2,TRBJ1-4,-,TGTGCCAGCAGCCAAGGACAGGAAGGTAGTGAAAAACTGTTTTTT,CASSQGQEGSEKLFF
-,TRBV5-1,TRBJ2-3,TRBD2,TGCGCCAGCAGCCCGACTAGCGGGGCCACAGATACGCAGTATTTT,CASSPTSGATDTQYF
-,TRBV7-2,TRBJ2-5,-,TGTGCCAGCAGCACCCCCAGGGGGGGTTTAGAGACCCAGTACTTC,CASSTPRGGLETQYF
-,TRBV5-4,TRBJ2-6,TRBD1,TGTGCCAGCGGCTATACAGGGGGCTACTCTGGGGCCAACGTCCTGACTTTC,CASGYTGGYSGANVLTF
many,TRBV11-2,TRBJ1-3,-,TGTGCCAGCAGCTTAGAACTCGAACGAAACACCATATATTTT,CASSLELERNTIYF
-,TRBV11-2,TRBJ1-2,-,TGTGCCAGCAGCTTAGAAGCGGCGACAGGTTGGTATGGCTACACCTTC,CASSLEAATGWYGYTF
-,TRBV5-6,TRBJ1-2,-,TGTGCCAGCAGCTTAGGTCCCCGGGGTACTAACTATGGCTACACCTTC,CASSLGPRGTNYGYTF
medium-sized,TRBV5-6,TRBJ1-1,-,TGTGCCAGCAGCTCTCTTGGTGGTGAAGCTTTCTTT,CASSSLGGEAFF
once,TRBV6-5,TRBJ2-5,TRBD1,TGTGCCAGCAGAAGGACAGGGGGCCTTGAGCAGTACTTC,CASRRTGGLEQYF
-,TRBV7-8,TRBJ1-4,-,TGTGCCAGCAGCTCACCGGGACTGGGCCGGGGAAAACTGTTTTTT,CASSSPGLGRGKLFF
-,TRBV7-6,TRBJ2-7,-,TGTGCCAGCAGCTTACCCCTTTCCGAGCAGTACTTC,CASSLPLSEQYF
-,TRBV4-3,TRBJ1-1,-,TGCGCCAGCAGCCAAGCGATGAACACTGAAGCTTTCTTT,CASSQAMNTEAFF
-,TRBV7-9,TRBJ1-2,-,TGTGCCAGCAGCTTGGGGCAGACTAACTATGGCTACACCTTC,CASSLGQTNYGYTF
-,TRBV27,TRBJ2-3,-,TGTGCCAGCAAAGGAGGCACAGATACGCAGTATTTT,CASKGGTDTQYF
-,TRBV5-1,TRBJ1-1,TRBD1,TGCGCCAGCAGCCTGATCTTGACAGGGCCGGGGACTGAAGCTTTCTTT,CASSLILTGPGTEAFF
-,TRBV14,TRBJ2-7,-,TGTGCCAGCAGCCAAGCGGGCGTCCATCACTACGAGCAGTACTTC,CASSQAGVHHYEQYF
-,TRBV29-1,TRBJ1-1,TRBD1,TGCAGCGCCCCGGATAGGTCAGGGGGAAGCACTGAAGCTTTCTTT,CSAPDRSGGSTEAFF
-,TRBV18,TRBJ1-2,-,TGTGCCAGCTCACCACCTCTGTTGATCGCCTACACCTTC,CASSPPLLIAYTF
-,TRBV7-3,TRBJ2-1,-,TGTGCCAGCAGCCGAGGGGGGACTACCTACAATGAGCAGTTCTTC,CASSRGGTTYNEQFF
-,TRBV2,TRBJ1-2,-,TGTGCCAGCAGTCTCAGGGGTTCTGGCTATGGCTACACCTTC,CASSLRGSGYGYTF
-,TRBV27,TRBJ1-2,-,TGTGCCAGCAGTTTCAATGCCGGGGACTATGGCTACACCTTC,CASSFNAGDYGYTF
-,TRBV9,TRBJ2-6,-,TGTGCCAGCAGCCTGTTGGACTCCTTCCGTATCTCTGGGGCCAACGTCCTGACTTTC,CASSLLDSFRISGANVLTF
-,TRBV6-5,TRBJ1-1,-,TGTGCCAGCAGCCTCTCCACTGCGAACACTGAAGCTTTCTTT,CASSLSTANTEAFF
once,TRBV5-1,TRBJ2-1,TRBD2,TGCGCCAGCAGCTTGGTGGGGACTAGCGGGAGCTCCTACAATGAGCAGTTCTTC,CASSLVGTSGSSYNEQFF
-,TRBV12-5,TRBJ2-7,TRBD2,TGTGCTAGTGGGGTCTCCTCAGCGGGGGAGCAGTACTTC,CASGVSSAGEQYF
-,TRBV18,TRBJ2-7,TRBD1,TGTGCCAGCTCGGACAGGAGGTTCGACGAGCAGTACTTC,CASSDRRFDEQYF
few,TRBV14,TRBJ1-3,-,TGTGCCAGCAGCCAATACAGGGGAAACACCATATATTTT,CASSQYRGNTIYF
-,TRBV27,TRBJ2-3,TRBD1,TGTGCCAGCAGTTTGCCCTCGACAGGGCTGGAGACAGATACGCAGTATTTT,CASSLPSTGLETDTQYF
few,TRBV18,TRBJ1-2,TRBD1,TGTGCCAGCTCACCTAGGGACAGGGCAATTGGCTATGGCTACACCTTC,CASSPRDRAIGYGYTF
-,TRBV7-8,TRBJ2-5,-,TGTGCCAGCAGCTTAGTCGTGGCAGCGCAAGAGACCCAGTACTTC,CASSLVVAAQETQYF
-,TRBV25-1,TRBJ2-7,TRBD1,TGTGCCAGCAGTGCCGGGACAGGGCCCTACGAGCAGTACTTC,CASSAGTGPYEQYF
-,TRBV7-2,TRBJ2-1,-,TGTGCCAGCAGCTTAGGGGGGGCCCATTCGGGCAATGAGCAGTTCTTC,CASSLGGAHSGNEQFF
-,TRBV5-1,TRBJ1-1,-,TGCGCCAGCAGCTTACAGGAGGGAAACACTGAAGCTTTCTTT,CASSLQEGNTEAFF
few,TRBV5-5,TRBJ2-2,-,TGTGCCAGCAGCGTAGGGACCGGGGAGCTGTTTTTT,CASSVGTGELFF